The clone carrying this TCR beta chain is medium-sized (0.01 to 0.1%) by share. The target antigen is unknown. This sample is drawn from a study of T-cell memory formation after mild COVID-19. TCRalpha and TCRbeta libraries used 5'RACE with constant-segment primers and UMIs. TCRdb ran MiXCR on the 5' RACE reads and lists one entry per CDR3 protein. The sample holds 25,000 to 30,000 distinct CDR3 sequences; approximately 16% are singletons and the top ten take 1.2% to 1.5%. Findings and caveats of the study: CM and EM subsets held most contracting CD4+ clones; EMRA held CD8+ ones.

V lost 1 base and J lost 3, with 12 bases in between. Germline values: CDR1 MGHRA, CDR2 YSYEKL. The CDR3 totals 16 residues. The sequence was collected from an adult who had mild COVID-19 (a few samples of this study predate the infection). Cell type and time point are not known. The chain couples TRBV4-1 to TRBJ2-2; D remains unclear. Input material: PBMCs or a T cell subset sorted from them (not recorded which). The CDR3 is CASSQGHNGDTGELFF. CDR3 nucleotide sequence: TGCGCCAGCAGCCAAGGACACAATGGGGACACCGGGGAGCTGTTTTTT.